Below, 21 T cell receptor beta chains from the same sample are listed, as sequenced in a study of T cell changes during pregnancy in multiple sclerosis. TCRdb keeps only in-frame clones here, not all; method: immunoSEQ multiplex PCR. The top ten hold about 0.8% of the sample, which has approximately 80,000 clones, about 93% seen once. This specimen was peripheral blood, taken in the second trimester of pregnancy. The receptors stem from a female donor in good health, enrolled as a control in a pregnancy study.

The rearrangement uses TRBV11-3 and TRBJ2-3; 9 bases are a match to TRBD2. V lost 1 base and J lost 0; bases outside the gene matches: 8. Germline CDR1 is SGHNT and CDR2 is YENEEA. CDR3 size: 18 residues. The chain's CDR3 is CASSLGQRGASSTDTQYF. CDR3 nucleotide sequence: TGTGCCAGCAGCTTAGGTCAGCGGGGGGCCTCTAGCACAGATACGCAGTATTTT.

This CDR3 reads CAWSDPWGVALARQYF. CDR3 bases: TGTGCCTGGAGTGATCCCTGGGGGGTTGCGCTCGCGAGACAGTACTTC. The chain links TRBV30 to TRBJ2-7; a weak D match, TRBD2 (6 bases). The germline V gene encodes CDR1 GTSNPN and CDR2 SVGIG (reference sequence). CDR3 length equals 16 residues. The ends were cut back, 1 base at V and 10 bases at J, with 26 bases in the middle. Full variable domain (remainder filled in from reference TRBV30 and TRBJ2-7): SQTIHQWPATLVQPVGSPLSLECTVEGTSNPNLYWYRQAAGRGLQLLFYSVGIGQISSEVPQNLSASRPQDRQFILSSKKLLLSDSGFYLCAWSDPWGVALARQYFGPGTRLTVT.

The V gene is TRBV7-2, the J gene TRBJ2-7; tentatively, D is TRBD2 (6 bases). This CDR3 region has 13 residues. Deletions cut 4 bases from V and 7 bases from J, with 14 bases between. Germline values: CDR1 SGHTA, CDR2 FQGNSA. The CDR3 loop reads CASSWAGLLEQYF. The CDR3 DNA reads as TGTGCCAGCAGCTGGGCGGGGCTTTTGGAGCAGTACTTC.

The CDR3 region has the DNA TGTGCCAGCTCCCCTCCGAACCCCGGTTCCGGGGAGCTGTTTTTT. Residues: CASSPPNPGSGELFF. The chain carries TRBV18 and TRBJ2-2; D not resolved. The ends were cut back, 6 bases at V and 6 bases at J, with 17 bases in the middle. Germline CDR1 and CDR2: KGHSH and LQKENI. The CDR3 is 15 amino acids. The complete variable domain, with remaining parts taken from reference TRBV18 and TRBJ2-2, reads NAGVMQNPRHLVRRRGQEARLRCSPMKGHSHVYWYRQLPEEGLKFMVYLQKENIIDESGMPKERFSAEFPKEGPSILRIQQVVRGDSAAYFCASSPPNPGSGELFFGEGSRLTVL.

This clone showed up just once. The gene calls are TRBV5-1 and TRBJ2-7; D may be TRBD2 (5 bases). V was pared by 2 bases and J by 0 bases, with 9 bases between. This CDR3 spans 14 amino acids. The V gene's germline CDR1 is SGHRS and CDR2 YFSETQ. The CDR3 reads CASSFMGASYEQYF. CDR3 bases: TGCGCCAGCAGCTTCATGGGAGCCTCCTACGAGCAGTACTTC.

This sequence joins TRBV7-9 and TRBJ2-3; TRBD2 matches at 8 bases. The CDR3 consists of 14 residues. CDR1 SEHNR and CDR2 FQNEAQ come from the germline V gene (reference sequence). V lost 5 bases, J lost 5 bases, and 6 bases stayed unmatched. The CDR3 DNA reads as TGTGCCAGCAGCCCGTCGGGGGGGGGAGATACGCAGTATTTT. It specifies CASSPSGGGDTQYF.

This clone has more than one count but fewer than ten. The rearrangement uses TRBV7-9 and TRBJ1-2; D perhaps matches TRBD1 (5 bases). CDR1 is SEHNR and CDR2 is FQNEAQ in the germline V gene (reference sequence). This CDR3 comprises 11 residues. V lost 1 base and J 12 bases, leaving 9 bases between the germline ends. CDR3: CASSLGRVNTF. CDR3 nucleotides: TGTGCCAGCAGCTTAGGCAGGGTAAACACCTTC.

The J gene is TRBJ1-2, the V gene TRBV5-4; no definite D call. V was pared by 0 bases and J by 2 bases, with 8 bases between. CDR1 is SGHNT and CDR2 is YYREEE in the germline V gene (reference sequence). CDR3 length equals 14 residues. The CDR3 region has the DNA TGTGCCAGCAGCTTGGCGGGATCCAACTATGGCTACACCTTC. It yields the protein CASSLAGSNYGYTF.

This clone was seen a single time. The chain combines TRBV19 with TRBJ2-7, with 11 bases lining up with TRBD1. Germline CDR1 LNHDA, CDR2 SQIVND (reference sequence). V lost 3 bases and J lost 7; bases outside the gene matches: 5. The length of the CDR3 is 14 residues. The DNA of the CDR3 is TGTGCCAGTAGTATCGGACAGGGGGCGCGTGAGCAGTACTTC. It encodes CASSIGQGAREQYF.

This chain joins TRBV18 and TRBJ2-3; 7 nucleotides align to TRBD1. V was clipped by 4 bases and J by 4 bases; unmatched bases: 2. The CDR3 is 13 amino acids. Germline CDR1 reads KGHSH; CDR2 reads LQKENI. CDR3 region: CASSQGQPDTQYF. The CDR3 DNA reads TGTGCCAGCTCACAGGGACAGCCAGATACGCAGTATTTT.

The CDR3 DNA reads TGTGCCAGCAGCATCACTAGCGGGGGGGCAGGTGGGGAGCAGTTCTTC. Its translation is CASSITSGGAGGEQFF. The genes are TRBV7-2 and TRBJ2-1; 13 bases agree with TRBD2. The CDR3 has 16 residues. Germline loops: CDR1 SGHTA, CDR2 FQGNSA. The V and J ends lost 5 bases and 10 bases, in that order; junction bases with no gene match: 11.

CDR3 loop: CASSTVMNTEAFF. The CDR3 bases are TGTGCCAGCTCGACAGTCATGAACACTGAAGCTTTCTTT. The chain uses TRBV19 and TRBJ1-1, with D possibly TRBD1 on 5 matching bases. The ends were cut back, 9 bases at V and 0 bases at J, with 11 bases in the middle. The CDR3 has 13 amino acids. Germline CDR1 and CDR2: LNHDA and SQIVND (reference sequence). Full variable domain (rest looked up from reference TRBV19 and TRBJ1-1): DGGITQSPKYLFRKEGQNVTLSCEQNLNHDAMYWYRQDPGQGLRLIYYSQIVNDFQKGDIAEGYSVSREKKESFPLTVTSAQKNPTAFYLCASSTVMNTEAFFGQGTRLTVV.

The V and J genes are TRBV7-2 and TRBJ2-5; 10 nucleotides line up with TRBD2. The CDR3 runs to 14 residues. Germline loops: CDR1 SGHTA, CDR2 FQGNSA. The ends lost 5 bases at V and 5 bases at J; junction bases unmatched: 5. The CDR3 loop is CASSPSGGVETQYF. The CDR3 region has the DNA TGTGCCAGCAGCCCAAGCGGGGGGGTGGAGACCCAGTACTTC.

The chain is built from TRBV11-1 and TRBJ1-4; 7 bases align to TRBD1. There are 16 residues in the CDR3. J lost 0 bases, V lost 5 bases, and 6 bases had no gene match. Germline assignment: CDR1 SGHAT and CDR2 FQDESV (reference sequence). As DNA, the CDR3 is TGTGCCAGCAGCCAGGAGGGACAGACAACTAATGAAAAACTGTTTTTT. Its protein product is CASSQEGQTTNEKLFF.

The chain recombines TRBV9 with TRBJ2-1; TRBD2 matches at 9 bases. This CDR3 has 15 amino acids. The trim removed 4 bases at V and 0 bases at J, leaving 2 bases unmatched. The germline V gene has CDR1 SGDLS and CDR2 YYNGEE. CDR3: CASSQGLASYNEQFF. CDR3 bases: TGTGCCAGCAGCCAGGGACTAGCCTCCTACAATGAGCAGTTCTTC.

This sequence joins TRBV11-3 and TRBJ2-7, with 9 bases identical to TRBD1. Trimming cost V 5 bases and J 5 bases; bases outside gene matches: 7. The germline V gene encodes CDR1 SGHNT and CDR2 YENEEA. CDR3 size: 14 residues. CDR3 sequence reads: CASSPGTGTHEQYF. DNA of the CDR3: TGTGCCAGCAGCCCAGGGACAGGGACCCACGAGCAGTACTTC. Full variable domain (missing parts from reference TRBV11-3 and TRBJ2-7): EAGVVQSPRYKIIEKKQPVAFWCNPISGHNTLYWYLQNLGQGPELLIRYENEEAVDDSQLPKDRFSAERLKGVDSTLKIQPAELGDSAVYLCASSPGTGTHEQYFGPGTRLTVT.

This clone was detected a few times. In DNA form, the CDR3 reads TGTGCCAGTAACCAAGGACTCTATAATCAGCCCCAGCATTTT. As protein: CASNQGLYNQPQHF. The gene calls are TRBV19 and TRBJ1-5; D gene ambiguous. The V end was cut by 7 bases, the J end by 4 bases, with 14 bases between. The CDR3 covers 14 residues. Germline-derived CDR1 and CDR2 are LNHDA and SQIVND (reference sequence).

The chain is built from TRBV7-3 and TRBJ1-1, with 9 bases matching TRBD1. The CDR3 has 13 residues. V gave up 5 bases and J gave up 7 bases; unmatched junction bases: 5. Germline CDR1 and CDR2: SGHTA and FQGTGA. The CDR3 protein is CASSIDRGVEAFF. In nucleotides, the CDR3 is TGTGCCAGCAGCATAGACAGGGGGGTTGAAGCTTTCTTT.

This CDR3 reads CASSLERGPRGLTQYF. The CDR3 bases are TGTGCCAGCAGCTTAGAGCGGGGTCCCCGGGGCTTAACCCAGTACTTC. The chain links TRBV7-2 to TRBJ2-5, with 7 bases lining up with TRBD2. Germline V gene lookup returns CDR1 SGHTA and CDR2 FQGNSA. The ends lost 1 base at V and 8 bases at J; junction bases unmatched: 13. The CDR3 extends over 16 amino acids.

V gene TRBV6-1 combines with J gene TRBJ1-4, with D perhaps matching TRBD1 (5 bases). Germline CDR1 reads MNHNS; CDR2 reads SASEGT. The length of the CDR3 is 15 residues. Trimming left V 2 bases short and J 6 bases short, with 13 bases between. The CDR3 protein is CASSEWRGEDEKLFF. The CDR3 coding sequence is TGTGCCAGCAGTGAATGGCGGGGGGAGGATGAAAAACTGTTTTTT.

The chain recombines TRBV7-9 with TRBJ2-7; 9 nucleotides line up with TRBD2. The CDR3 sequence is 18 residues long. The trim removed 7 bases at V and 0 bases at J, leaving 16 bases unmatched. Germline CDR1 SEHNR, CDR2 FQNEAQ (reference sequence). The CDR3 is CASMGNQAGTSISYEQYF. The CDR3 bases are TGTGCCAGCATGGGGAACCAAGCCGGGACTAGCATCTCCTACGAGCAGTACTTC.